This T cell receptor beta chain appears in the sequencing data of a study of long-term antiretroviral therapy in people with HIV. The study, taken as a whole, reports: The repertoire was dominated at all time points by clones expanded before ART.

V was shortened by 4 bases and J by 3 bases, with 12 bases between the two germline ends. Germline CDR1 is SGHAT and CDR2 is FQNNGV. The CDR3 has 15 residues. On this clone itself: Its antigen is currently unknown.

An immunoSEQ assay, version v3.0, was performed at survey level. Each sample aimed for roughly 40,000-50,000 sequenced T-cell genomes. Sequencing used immunoSEQ multiplex PCR; TCRdb keeps in-frame clones, though not all of them. The sample records tens of thousands of clones, about 82% being singletons. This clonotype originated in a woman in her 30s with HIV. The sample was unsorted PBMCs, taken 0.8 years after starting antiretroviral therapy. This chain uses TRBV11-2 with TRBJ1-4, with D possibly TRBD1 on 6 matching bases. In DNA form, the CDR3 reads TGTGCCAGCAGCTCTACTGGGACACCTAATGAAAAACTGTTTTTT. Residues: CASSSTGTPNEKLFF.